Listed below are T cell receptor beta chains from one sample, sequenced in a study of blood T cell repertoires in COVID-19. Assay: immunoSEQ multiplex PCR; the TCRdb copy retains only in-frame clones and omits some. The sample lists fewer than 70,000 clones, around 90% occurring once. Sequenced: peripheral blood. The receptors here all came from a woman at least 80 years old with active COVID-19. Each CDR3 is given with its conserved first and last residue. A D gene is named only where the DNA matches it firmly. Size tells how often a clone was seen (once, few, many) or the class of an expanded clone, and some rows leave it out.

>NA|TRBD1|TRBV7-9|TRBJ2-3
TGTGCCAGCAGCCTAGTACGGGGACAGGGGACAGATACGCAGTATTTT
CASSLVRGQGTDTQYF
>NA|NA|TRBV11-3|TRBJ2-7
TGTGCCAGCAGCTTCCTTACAGGGGGGGACTACGAGCAGTACTTC
CASSFLTGGDYEQYF
>once|NA|TRBV6-2/TRBV6-3|TRBJ1-4
TGTGCCAGCAGTTACGGGCCAGGTGGGTTTGCAACTAATGAAAAACTGTTTTTT
CASSYGPGGFATNEKLFF
>NA|NA|TRBV20-1|TRBJ1-2
TGCAGTGCTAGTGGAGGGTCTGGCTACACCTTC
CSASGGSGYTF
>NA|NA|TRBV4-1|TRBJ2-1
TGCGCCAGCAGCCAAGAAGGACGGGATGGGGATGAGCAGTTCTTC
CASSQEGRDGDEQFF
>NA|NA|TRBV21-1|TRBJ1-3
TGTGCCAGCAGCAAAGGAAAGGGGTCCTCTGGAAACACCATATATTTT
CASSKGKGSSGNTIYF
>NA|NA|TRBV19|TRBJ2-3
TGTGCCAGTAGTATGGACTACACAGATACGCAGTATTTT
CASSMDYTDTQYF
>NA|NA|TRBV28|TRBJ1-5
TGTGCCAGCAGGAGTCCCACAGGGTGGGATCAGCCCCAGCATTTT
CASRSPTGWDQPQHF
>few|TRBD1|TRBV4-1|TRBJ1-5
TGCGCCAGCTCTGAATCGGGACAGGGGCAGAGGCAGCCCCAGCATTTT
CASSESGQGQRQPQHF
>NA|TRBD2|TRBV2|TRBJ2-1
TGTGCCAGCACAGACCTAGCGGGAAGCTCCTACAATGAGCAGTTCTTC
CASTDLAGSSYNEQFF
>NA|TRBD1|TRBV9|TRBJ2-7
TGTGCCAGCAGCGCCGGGACAGGGCCCTCCTACGAGCAGTACTTC
CASSAGTGPSYEQYF
>NA|NA|TRBV18|TRBJ2-3
TGTGCCAGCTCACAACTAGCTGGGGCAGATACGCAGTATTTT
CASSQLAGADTQYF
>NA|NA|TRBV24-1|TRBJ1-5
TGTGCCACCAGTGATATCGGTCAGCCCCAGCATTTT
CATSDIGQPQHF
>NA|TRBD1|TRBV24-1|TRBJ1-5
TGTGCCACCAGTGACCCATCGGGGACAGGGTTTCAGCCCCAGCATTTT
CATSDPSGTGFQPQHF
>NA|NA|TRBV7-2|TRBJ2-1
TGTGCCAGCAGCTTAGGCCGGGACTCGGCCTACAATGAGCAGTTCTTC
CASSLGRDSAYNEQFF
>NA|TRBD1|TRBV28|TRBJ2-7
TGTGCCAGCAGGACTCCTGGACAGGGGGACTACGAGCAGTACTTC
CASRTPGQGDYEQYF
>NA|TRBD1|TRBV6-5|TRBJ2-7
TGTGCCAGCAGGGGACAGGGAAAGTACGAGCAGTACTTC
CASRGQGKYEQYF
>NA|TRBD2|TRBV19|TRBJ2-1
TGTGCCAGTAGTACCTTGGGCGGGAGGGGCAATGAGCAGTTCTTC
CASSTLGGRGNEQFF
>NA|NA|TRBV5-4|TRBJ1-1
TGTGCCAGCAGCTTGGATCCCACAGACACTGAAGCTTTCTTT
CASSLDPTDTEAFF
>NA|NA|TRBV19|TRBJ2-3
TGTGCCAGTAGTATTGGAGGGCTAAGGCCACAAGATACGCAGTATTTT
CASSIGGLRPQDTQYF
>NA|TRBD1|TRBV7-9|TRBJ2-2
TGTGCCAGCAGCATCAGACAGGGTAACACCGGGGAGCTGTTTTTT
CASSIRQGNTGELFF
>NA|TRBD2|TRBV7-9|TRBJ2-6
TGTGCCAGCAGCTTCGGGGGGACTGGGGCCAACGTCCTGACTTTC
CASSFGGTGANVLTF
>few|TRBD1|TRBV23-1|TRBJ1-6
TGCGCCAGCAGTAACTGGACAGGGTCTTCACCCCTCCACTTT
CASSNWTGSSPLHF
>NA|TRBD1|TRBV7-2|TRBJ2-7
TGTGCCAGCAGCCCGAAGGACAGGACTTCCTACGAGCAGTACTTC
CASSPKDRTSYEQYF
>NA|NA|TRBV5-1|TRBJ1-3
TGCGCCAGCAGCCCGGGGGTGAGCTCTGGAAACACCATATATTTT
CASSPGVSSGNTIYF
>NA|NA|TRBV6-5|TRBJ2-1
TGTGCCAGCACGGGGGGCGGGAAAAATGAGCAGTTCTTC
CASTGGGKNEQFF
>NA|TRBD1|TRBV6-5|TRBJ2-5
TGTGCCAGCAGCCGAGACCGGGACAGCCAAGAGACCCAGTACTTC
CASSRDRDSQETQYF
>NA|NA|TRBV6-5|TRBJ2-3
TGTGCCAGCACCTCGGGAGTGGCAGATACGCAGTATTTT
CASTSGVADTQYF
>NA|NA|TRBV6-5|TRBJ2-5
TGTGCCAGCAGTTCGTCTTCGGTGGGGGGAGAGACCCAGTACTTC
CASSSSSVGGETQYF
>NA|TRBD1|TRBV7-2|TRBJ1-2
TGTGCCAGCAGCTTAGGGACAGGGGCTAACTATGGCTACACCTTC
CASSLGTGANYGYTF